This T cell receptor beta chain was recorded in a study of cytomegalovirus exposure and HLA in healthy donors. This clone was picked up a small number of times. What it recognizes is unknown. The PCR made use of 60 Vbeta and 13 Jbeta primers. Original processing methods: Later reanalysis found 80 million or so unique TCR beta chains, around 11 million of them shared. Only in-frame clones appear in the TCRdb table, and some are missing; sequencing was by immunoSEQ multiplex PCR. V, J and clone size are those of that table, while D and trimming were read from the DNA. This table holds about 150,000 clones, 76% found once. In germline, CDR1 is MNHNS, CDR2 SASEGT. CDR3 size: 15 residues. J lost 3 bases, V lost 4 bases, and 6 bases had no gene match. Study-level results: The authors listed 180 or so TCR beta chains as cytomegalovirus-associated. The study found most TCR sequences rare, yet found some public TCRs in many donors.

This TCR was recovered from a man between 35 and 55 years old in good health and CMV-seronegative. The rearrangement links TRBV6-1 to TRBJ1-5, with TRBD1 identical over 7 bases. The sequencing input was PBMCs. CDR3: CASSGRQGLNQPQHF. The CDR3 region has the DNA TGTGCCAGCAGTGGAAGACAGGGCCTCAATCAGCCCCAGCATTTT.